Listed below are T cell receptor beta chains from one sample, sequenced in a study of T cell changes during pregnancy in multiple sclerosis. Sequencing was performed with immunoSEQ multiplex PCR; in TCRdb, only in-frame clones are kept and a portion is missing. The sample gives 55,000 to 65,000 clones, 80% to 95% of which show up once; approximately 0.34% is in the top ten. Sample: CD4+ T cells from peripheral blood mononuclear cells, taken before pregnancy. These receptors all come from a female donor with multiple sclerosis, enrolled in a pregnancy study. CDR3s include the opening cysteine and the closing phenylalanine or tryptophan. A D gene is named only where the DNA matches it firmly. Clone size is shown for a subset of rows, as once, few, many or a class of expanded clone.

abundance: NA
d_gene: TRBD2
j_gene: TRBJ2-1
v_gene: TRBV2
CDR3nt: TGTGCCAGCAGTTACTCCGGGACTAGCGAGCAGTTCTTC
CDR3aa: CASSYSGTSEQFF

abundance: NA
d_gene: NA
j_gene: TRBJ1-1
v_gene: TRBV7-2
CDR3nt: TGTGCCAGCAGCACGACCGGGACTGCGAACACTGAAGCTTTCTTT
CDR3aa: CASSTTGTANTEAFF

abundance: NA
d_gene: NA
j_gene: TRBJ2-3
v_gene: TRBV29-1
CDR3nt: TGCAGCGTTGAATCGGCGCGAGCGCAGAATACGCAGTATTTT
CDR3aa: CSVESARAQNTQYF

abundance: NA
d_gene: TRBD2
j_gene: TRBJ2-7
v_gene: TRBV11-2
CDR3nt: TGTGCCAGCAGCGGTTCTTCCATTAGCGGGAGGCGTTACGAGCAGTACTTC
CDR3aa: CASSGSSISGRRYEQYF

abundance: NA
d_gene: TRBD2
j_gene: TRBJ2-7
v_gene: TRBV5-1
CDR3nt: TGCGCCAGCAGCTTTGGACTAGCGGGAGGGTTAGTCGAGCAGTACTTC
CDR3aa: CASSFGLAGGLVEQYF

abundance: NA
d_gene: NA
j_gene: TRBJ2-3
v_gene: TRBV7-8
CDR3nt: TGTGCCAGCAGCTTAGGGTGGGGCCTCACAGATACGCAGTATTTT
CDR3aa: CASSLGWGLTDTQYF

abundance: NA
d_gene: TRBD1
j_gene: TRBJ2-1
v_gene: TRBV6-1
CDR3nt: TGTGCCAGCAGTGCCAGGCAGGGGGCCTACTACAATGAGCAGTTCTTC
CDR3aa: CASSARQGAYYNEQFF

abundance: NA
d_gene: TRBD2
j_gene: TRBJ2-3
v_gene: TRBV5-1
CDR3nt: TGCGCCAGCAGCTTGGATTGGGGGGGGTCAGATACGCAGTATTTT
CDR3aa: CASSLDWGGSDTQYF

abundance: NA
d_gene: NA
j_gene: TRBJ1-4
v_gene: TRBV11-3
CDR3nt: TGTGCCAGCAGCTTGGGGGGGACTAATGAAAAACTGTTTTTT
CDR3aa: CASSLGGTNEKLFF

abundance: NA
d_gene: NA
j_gene: TRBJ2-1
v_gene: TRBV28
CDR3nt: TGTGCCAGCAGTCTCTTCGGGGGAGTGGTCAATGAGCAGTTCTTC
CDR3aa: CASSLFGGVVNEQFF

abundance: NA
d_gene: NA
j_gene: TRBJ2-1
v_gene: TRBV7-6
CDR3nt: TGTGCCAGCAGCCCGGGAAGGATTGAGCAGTTCTTC
CDR3aa: CASSPGRIEQFF

abundance: NA
d_gene: NA
j_gene: TRBJ2-7
v_gene: TRBV19
CDR3nt: TGTGCCAGTAGCCCCAAGGGGTTCCTCTCCTACGAGCAGTACTTC
CDR3aa: CASSPKGFLSYEQYF

abundance: NA
d_gene: NA
j_gene: TRBJ1-2
v_gene: TRBV15
CDR3nt: TGTGCCACCAGCCCCGGGGGAGGGGGATTTTGGTATGGCTACACCTTC
CDR3aa: CATSPGGGGFWYGYTF

abundance: NA
d_gene: TRBD2
j_gene: TRBJ2-1
v_gene: TRBV2
CDR3nt: TGTGCCAGCAAACCCTTTTCGCTAGCGGGAGGGCCGAGTAATGAGCAGTTCTTC
CDR3aa: CASKPFSLAGGPSNEQFF

abundance: NA
d_gene: NA
j_gene: TRBJ2-1
v_gene: TRBV29-1
CDR3nt: TGCAGCGTTGAAGGTGTGGTCAGCTCCTACAATGAGCAGTTCTTC
CDR3aa: CSVEGVVSSYNEQFF

abundance: NA
d_gene: NA
j_gene: TRBJ2-1
v_gene: TRBV28
CDR3nt: TGTGCCAGCAGTTTAATATCCGGAGGGCAGTTCTTC
CDR3aa: CASSLISGGQFF

abundance: NA
d_gene: TRBD2
j_gene: TRBJ2-3
v_gene: TRBV7-9
CDR3nt: TGTGCCAGCAGCCCCGCCGTGACTAGCGGGAAGACAGATACGCAGTATTTT
CDR3aa: CASSPAVTSGKTDTQYF

abundance: once
d_gene: TRBD1
j_gene: TRBJ1-2
v_gene: TRBV6-6
CDR3nt: TGTGCCAGCAGGCGGGGACAGGGGGATGGCTACACCTTC
CDR3aa: CASRRGQGDGYTF

abundance: NA
d_gene: TRBD1
j_gene: TRBJ1-4
v_gene: TRBV5-6
CDR3nt: TGTGCCAGCAGCAGGACAGGGCTTCGGGAACTGTTTTTT
CDR3aa: CASSRTGLRELFF

abundance: NA
d_gene: NA
j_gene: TRBJ1-2
v_gene: TRBV7-2
CDR3nt: TGTGCCAGCAGCTCAGGGGTTTATGGCTACACCTTC
CDR3aa: CASSSGVYGYTF

abundance: once
d_gene: TRBD1
j_gene: TRBJ2-5
v_gene: TRBV30
CDR3nt: TGTGCCTGGCTAAACAGGGGGCAGGGAAAAGAGACCCAGTACTTC
CDR3aa: CAWLNRGQGKETQYF

abundance: NA
d_gene: TRBD1
j_gene: TRBJ1-1
v_gene: TRBV6-5
CDR3nt: TGTGCCAGCAGTCCGGACAGGGGGGTGAACACTGAAGCTTTCTTT
CDR3aa: CASSPDRGVNTEAFF

abundance: NA
d_gene: NA
j_gene: TRBJ2-7
v_gene: TRBV9
CDR3nt: TGTGCCAGCAGCGCCTCCCCCCAGGGCTACGAGCAGTACTTC
CDR3aa: CASSASPQGYEQYF

abundance: NA
d_gene: TRBD2
j_gene: TRBJ2-7
v_gene: TRBV7-2
CDR3nt: TGTGCCAGCAGCTTATCCGGACTAGCTTCCTACGAGCAGTACTTC
CDR3aa: CASSLSGLASYEQYF

abundance: NA
d_gene: NA
j_gene: TRBJ2-1
v_gene: TRBV9
CDR3nt: TGTGCCAGCAGCGTAGCTTCTAGCGCTAACTACAATGAGCAGTTCTTC
CDR3aa: CASSVASSANYNEQFF

abundance: NA
d_gene: NA
j_gene: TRBJ2-5
v_gene: TRBV2
CDR3nt: TGTGCCAGCAGTGTTTCGAGAGGAGAAGAAGAGACCCAGTACTTC
CDR3aa: CASSVSRGEEETQYF

abundance: NA
d_gene: NA
j_gene: TRBJ2-5
v_gene: TRBV5-6
CDR3nt: TGTGCCAGCAGCTTAGGCGGCAGCGCTCAAGAGACCCAGTACTTC
CDR3aa: CASSLGGSAQETQYF

abundance: NA
d_gene: NA
j_gene: TRBJ2-1
v_gene: TRBV7-2
CDR3nt: TGTGCCAGCAGCTTAGGAGGGAGCCCCTACAATGAGCAGTTCTTC
CDR3aa: CASSLGGSPYNEQFF

abundance: NA
d_gene: NA
j_gene: TRBJ1-5
v_gene: TRBV7-2
CDR3nt: TGTGCCAGCAGCTTAGCGCTGGGGGCGGGCCAGCCCCAGCATTTT
CDR3aa: CASSLALGAGQPQHF

abundance: NA
d_gene: TRBD2
j_gene: TRBJ2-2
v_gene: TRBV7-6
CDR3nt: TGTGCCAGCAGTCCCTATCCGGGGACTAGCGGATACACCGGGGAGCTGTTTTTT
CDR3aa: CASSPYPGTSGYTGELFF

abundance: NA
d_gene: TRBD2
j_gene: TRBJ2-1
v_gene: TRBV4-1
CDR3nt: TGCGCCAGCAGCCAAGAAGGCCGGCTAGCGGGAGTCTACAATGAGCAGTTCTTC
CDR3aa: CASSQEGRLAGVYNEQFF

abundance: once
d_gene: TRBD1
j_gene: TRBJ1-5
v_gene: TRBV12-5
CDR3nt: TGTGCTAGTGGTTTGGACAGGGGGATAGGGGATCAGCCCCAGCATTTT
CDR3aa: CASGLDRGIGDQPQHF

abundance: NA
d_gene: NA
j_gene: TRBJ2-2
v_gene: TRBV7-2
CDR3nt: TGTGCCAGCAGCCCAACAGGGATCGGGGAGCTGTTTTTT
CDR3aa: CASSPTGIGELFF

abundance: NA
d_gene: TRBD2
j_gene: TRBJ2-1
v_gene: TRBV4-1
CDR3nt: TGCGCCAGCAGCCATATAGCGGGTAGCTCCTACAATGAGCAGTTCTTC
CDR3aa: CASSHIAGSSYNEQFF

abundance: once
d_gene: NA
j_gene: TRBJ2-1
v_gene: TRBV19
CDR3nt: TGTGCCAGTAAAGGTATAGATAGCGACCGATACAATGAGCAGTTCTTC
CDR3aa: CASKGIDSDRYNEQFF

abundance: NA
d_gene: NA
j_gene: TRBJ1-2
v_gene: TRBV6-5
CDR3nt: TGTGCCAGCAGCTTTACTTCTAGTGACTATGGCTACACCTTC
CDR3aa: CASSFTSSDYGYTF

abundance: NA
d_gene: TRBD1
j_gene: TRBJ1-3
v_gene: TRBV30
CDR3nt: TGTGCCTGGAGTGTGACAGGGGGTAGGAACACCATATATTTT
CDR3aa: CAWSVTGGRNTIYF

abundance: NA
d_gene: TRBD1
j_gene: TRBJ2-5
v_gene: TRBV30
CDR3nt: TGTGCCTGTTCGGGACAGGGAGAGACCCAGTACTTC
CDR3aa: CACSGQGETQYF

abundance: NA
d_gene: TRBD1
j_gene: TRBJ2-5
v_gene: TRBV28
CDR3nt: TGTGCCAGCAGTTCAACCGGGACAGGGTCACAGGGGGCCCAGTACTTC
CDR3aa: CASSSTGTGSQGAQYF

abundance: NA
d_gene: NA
j_gene: TRBJ1-5
v_gene: TRBV19
CDR3nt: TGTGCCAGTAGTATTACTGTTCAGGGCGGCAATCAGCCCCAGCATTTT
CDR3aa: CASSITVQGGNQPQHF

abundance: NA
d_gene: TRBD2
j_gene: TRBJ2-2
v_gene: TRBV7-2
CDR3nt: TGTGCCAGCAGCTTCGGTAGCGGGACCGGGGAGCTGTTTTTT
CDR3aa: CASSFGSGTGELFF

abundance: once
d_gene: TRBD1
j_gene: TRBJ1-2
v_gene: TRBV28
CDR3nt: TGTGCCAGCAGCCCAGGGGGTAACTATGGCTACACCTTC
CDR3aa: CASSPGGNYGYTF

abundance: NA
d_gene: TRBD1
j_gene: TRBJ1-1
v_gene: TRBV5-8
CDR3nt: TGTGCCAGCAGCTGGTCGACAGGGGCCGTCACCCCGGCTTTCTTT
CDR3aa: CASSWSTGAVTPAFF

abundance: once
d_gene: NA
j_gene: TRBJ1-1
v_gene: TRBV28
CDR3nt: TGTGCCAGCAGTTCCCAGGGCACCACTGAAGCTTTCTTT
CDR3aa: CASSSQGTTEAFF

abundance: NA
d_gene: NA
j_gene: TRBJ2-2
v_gene: TRBV6-6
CDR3nt: TGTGCCAGCAGGATAGCCGGGGAGCTGTTTTTT
CDR3aa: CASRIAGELFF

abundance: NA
d_gene: TRBD2
j_gene: TRBJ2-2
v_gene: TRBV7-3
CDR3nt: TGTGCCAGCAGCCCCGGGACTAGCAGTACCGGGGAGCTGTTTTTT
CDR3aa: CASSPGTSSTGELFF

abundance: NA
d_gene: TRBD2
j_gene: TRBJ2-3
v_gene: TRBV11-3
CDR3nt: TGTGCCAGCAGCTTAGGGGTCGGACTAGCGGGAGTCTCGGATACGCAGTATTTT
CDR3aa: CASSLGVGLAGVSDTQYF

abundance: NA
d_gene: TRBD2
j_gene: TRBJ2-3
v_gene: TRBV2
CDR3nt: TGTGCCAGCAGTACGGATGGACTAGCCCCAGATACGCAGTATTTT
CDR3aa: CASSTDGLAPDTQYF

abundance: NA
d_gene: NA
j_gene: TRBJ2-7
v_gene: TRBV7-2
CDR3nt: TGTGCCAGCAGCTTCAACTACGAGCAGTACTTC
CDR3aa: CASSFNYEQYF

abundance: NA
d_gene: TRBD1
j_gene: TRBJ2-1
v_gene: TRBV10-3
CDR3nt: TGTGCCATCAGTGAGTGGGGGACAGGTAATGAGCAGTTCTTC
CDR3aa: CAISEWGTGNEQFF

abundance: NA
d_gene: TRBD2
j_gene: TRBJ2-7
v_gene: TRBV2
CDR3nt: TGTGCCAGCAGTCGTAGCGGGAGTCTCTACGAGCAGTACTTC
CDR3aa: CASSRSGSLYEQYF

abundance: NA
d_gene: TRBD2
j_gene: TRBJ2-2
v_gene: TRBV5-1
CDR3nt: TGCGCCAGCAGCTTGGCGGCGGGAGTTCGAACCGGGGAGCTGTTTTTT
CDR3aa: CASSLAAGVRTGELFF

abundance: NA
d_gene: TRBD2
j_gene: TRBJ2-1
v_gene: TRBV5-1
CDR3nt: TGCGCCAGCAGCCAAAGGACTAGCGGGACACAAAACAATGAGCAGTTCTTC
CDR3aa: CASSQRTSGTQNNEQFF

abundance: NA
d_gene: NA
j_gene: TRBJ1-4
v_gene: TRBV29-1
CDR3nt: TGCAGCGTTGGATCAGGTATAACTAATGAAAAACTGTTTTTT
CDR3aa: CSVGSGITNEKLFF

abundance: NA
d_gene: NA
j_gene: TRBJ2-7
v_gene: TRBV18
CDR3nt: TGTGCCAGCTCACCTCGGGGGGCTGGCGAGCAGTACTTC
CDR3aa: CASSPRGAGEQYF

abundance: NA
d_gene: NA
j_gene: TRBJ1-1
v_gene: TRBV20-1
CDR3nt: TGCAGTGCTAGCTTGAACACTGAAGCTTTCTTT
CDR3aa: CSASLNTEAFF

abundance: NA
d_gene: TRBD2
j_gene: TRBJ2-1
v_gene: TRBV5-1
CDR3nt: TGCGCCAGCAGCTTGTCCCTAGCGGGGCCCCTGGAGCAGTTCTTC
CDR3aa: CASSLSLAGPLEQFF

abundance: NA
d_gene: NA
j_gene: TRBJ2-1
v_gene: TRBV5-3
CDR3nt: TGTGCCAGAAGCTTGGGGCCGATCGATGAGCAGTTCTTC
CDR3aa: CARSLGPIDEQFF

abundance: NA
d_gene: TRBD1
j_gene: TRBJ2-5
v_gene: TRBV7-3
CDR3nt: TGTGCCAGCAGCTTAACTGGGACAGAAGAGACCCAGTACTTC
CDR3aa: CASSLTGTEETQYF

abundance: NA
d_gene: NA
j_gene: TRBJ2-6
v_gene: TRBV5-4
CDR3nt: TGTGCCAGCAGCCGCGATGGCTCTGGGGCCAACGTCCTGACTTTC
CDR3aa: CASSRDGSGANVLTF